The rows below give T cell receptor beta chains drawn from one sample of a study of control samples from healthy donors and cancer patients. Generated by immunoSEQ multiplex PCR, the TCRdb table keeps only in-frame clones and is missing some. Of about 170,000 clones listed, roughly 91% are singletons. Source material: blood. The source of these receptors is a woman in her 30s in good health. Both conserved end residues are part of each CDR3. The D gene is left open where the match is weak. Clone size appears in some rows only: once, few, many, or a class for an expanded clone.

CASSLHGTGGGEQYF	TGTGCCAGCAGTTTACACGGGACAGGGGGTGGTGAGCAGTACTTC	TRBJ2-7	TRBD1	TRBV28	NA
CANSSGTGDNQPQHF	TGTGCCAATTCCTCCGGGACAGGGGACAATCAGCCCCAGCATTTT	TRBJ1-5	TRBD1	TRBV19	NA
CASRLASRFHEQYF	TGTGCCAGCAGACTAGCGTCGAGGTTCCACGAGCAGTACTTC	TRBJ2-7	TRBD2	TRBV13	NA
CASSSRGPGYTF	TGTGCCAGCAGTTCCAGGGGGCCTGGCTACACCTTC	TRBJ1-2	TRBD1	TRBV28	NA
CASSPFGGGEKLFF	TGCGCCAGCAGCCCCTTCGGCGGCGGTGAAAAACTGTTTTTT	TRBJ1-4	NA	TRBV4-3	NA
CASSQGAGTSGDTQYF	TGCGCCAGCAGCCAAGGAGCCGGGACTAGTGGGGATACGCAGTATTTT	TRBJ2-3	TRBD2	TRBV4-3	once
CASSQGGGMYSGANVLTF	TGCGCCAGCAGCCAAGGGGGAGGAATGTATTCTGGGGCCAACGTCCTGACTTTC	TRBJ2-6	NA	TRBV4-1	NA
CASRGTTDTQYF	TGTGCCAGCAGAGGGACCACAGATACGCAGTATTTT	TRBJ2-3	NA	TRBV6-6	NA
CASRGYNEQFF	TGTGCCAGTAGGGGCTACAATGAGCAGTTCTTC	TRBJ2-1	NA	TRBV19	NA
CASSLAGTHNEKLFF	TGTGCCAGCAGCTTAGCGGGTACGCATAATGAAAAACTGTTTTTT	TRBJ1-4	NA	TRBV7-2	NA
CASSDGYEQYF	TGTGCCAGCAGTGACGGCTACGAGCAGTACTTC	TRBJ2-7	NA	TRBV6-4	few
CASRTGGNTGELFF	TGTGCCAGTAGGACAGGGGGGAACACCGGGGAGCTGTTTTTT	TRBJ2-2	TRBD1	TRBV19	NA
CASSLSGGDSPLHF	TGTGCCAGCAGTTTATCCGGGGGGGATTCACCCCTCCACTTT	TRBJ1-6	NA	TRBV27	NA
CASSQDRGYSGNTIYF	TGCGCCAGCAGCCAAGATCGAGGGTACTCTGGAAACACCATATATTTT	TRBJ1-3	NA	TRBV4-1	NA
CASSTGGEKLFF	TGTGCCAGCAGTACAGGGGGTGAAAAACTGTTTTTT	TRBJ1-4	TRBD1	TRBV28	NA
CASSLARDRVSSYEQYF	TGTGCCAGCAGCTTGGCCCGGGACAGGGTAAGCTCCTACGAGCAGTACTTC	TRBJ2-7	TRBD1	TRBV5-6	NA
CASSLGGTDTQYF	TGTGCCAGCAGCTTAGGGGGCACAGATACGCAGTATTTT	TRBJ2-3	NA	TRBV11-3	NA
CASSQAGGPYNEQFF	TGTGCCAGCAGCCAAGCGGGAGGGCCCTACAATGAGCAGTTCTTC	TRBJ2-1	TRBD2	TRBV3-1/TRBV3-2	NA
CATSDGGTSSYNEQFF	TGTGCCACCAGTGATGGGGGGACTAGCTCCTACAATGAGCAGTTCTTC	TRBJ2-1	TRBD2	TRBV24-1	NA
CASDDEDRGYEQYF	TGTGCCAGCGACGACGAGGATAGGGGGTACGAGCAGTACTTC	TRBJ2-7	NA	TRBV21-1	NA
CASSLAGEGTQYF	TGTGCCAGCAGCTTAGCGGGAGAAGGGACCCAGTACTTC	TRBJ2-5	NA	TRBV7-8	NA
CASSYSGGRANEKLFF	TGTGCCAGCAGTTACTCCGGGGGGAGGGCTAATGAAAAACTGTTTTTT	TRBJ1-4	NA	TRBV6-5	NA
CASSLRGSVQETQYF	TGTGCCAGCAGCTTAAGGGGTTCAGTACAAGAGACCCAGTACTTC	TRBJ2-5	NA	TRBV7-7	NA
CASRDSPYYEQYF	TGTGCCAGCAGGGACAGCCCCTACTACGAGCAGTACTTC	TRBJ2-7	NA	TRBV27	NA
CASSLRGGSYNEQFF	TGTGCCAGCAGCCTGAGGGGGGGCTCCTACAATGAGCAGTTCTTC	TRBJ2-1	NA	TRBV6-4	once
CASSDRVSYGYTF	TGTGCCAGCAGCGACAGGGTTAGCTATGGCTACACCTTC	TRBJ1-2	TRBD1	TRBV7-2	NA
CAISGGTGTYEQYF	TGTGCCATCAGTGGGGGGACAGGTACCTACGAGCAGTACTTC	TRBJ2-7	TRBD1	TRBV10-3	NA
CASSLDSSYEQYF	TGTGCCAGCAGTCTCGACAGCTCCTACGAGCAGTACTTC	TRBJ2-7	NA	TRBV27	NA
CASSEGVTMNTEAFF	TGTGCCAGCAGTGAAGGGGTCACAATGAACACTGAAGCTTTCTTT	TRBJ1-1	NA	TRBV6-1	NA
CASSLAMNTEAFF	TGTGCCAGCAGTTTAGCGATGAACACTGAAGCTTTCTTT	TRBJ1-1	NA	TRBV12-3/TRBV12-4	NA
CATSRDQGPEKLFF	TGTGCCACCAGCAGAGACCAGGGGCCTGAAAAACTGTTTTTT	TRBJ1-4	NA	TRBV15	NA
CASSPDRTTNEKLFF	TGTGCCAGCAGCCCCGACAGGACAACTAATGAAAAACTGTTTTTT	TRBJ1-4	NA	TRBV11-2	once
CASSRGTSGGQNEQFF	TGTGCCAGCAGCCGGGGGACTAGCGGGGGGCAGAATGAGCAGTTCTTC	TRBJ2-1	TRBD2	TRBV3-1/TRBV3-2	NA
CASSEGLAGGPADTQYF	TGTGCCAGCAGTGAGGGACTAGCGGGGGGGCCGGCAGATACGCAGTATTTT	TRBJ2-3	TRBD2	TRBV6-1	NA
CASSLGQAEQFF	TGTGCCAGCAGCTTGGGACAGGCTGAGCAGTTCTTC	TRBJ2-1	NA	TRBV5-6	NA
CASGQNREKLFF	TGTGCCAGTGGGCAGAATAGGGAGAAACTGTTTTTT	TRBJ1-4	NA	TRBV19	once